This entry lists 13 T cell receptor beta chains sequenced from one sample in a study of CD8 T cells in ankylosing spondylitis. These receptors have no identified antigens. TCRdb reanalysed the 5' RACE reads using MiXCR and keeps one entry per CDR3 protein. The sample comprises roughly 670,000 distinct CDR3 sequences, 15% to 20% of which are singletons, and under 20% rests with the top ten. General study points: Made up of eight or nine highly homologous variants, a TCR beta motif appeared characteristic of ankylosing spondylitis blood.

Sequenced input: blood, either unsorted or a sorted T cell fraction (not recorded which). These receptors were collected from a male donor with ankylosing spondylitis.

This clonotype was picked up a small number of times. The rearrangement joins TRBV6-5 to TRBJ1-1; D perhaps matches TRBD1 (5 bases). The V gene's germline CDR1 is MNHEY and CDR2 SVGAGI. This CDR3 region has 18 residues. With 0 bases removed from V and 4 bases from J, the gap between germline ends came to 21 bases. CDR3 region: CASSYSFSWERDSTEAFF. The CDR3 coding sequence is TGTGCCAGCAGTTACTCGTTTAGCTGGGAAAGGGACTCCACTGAAGCTTTCTTT.

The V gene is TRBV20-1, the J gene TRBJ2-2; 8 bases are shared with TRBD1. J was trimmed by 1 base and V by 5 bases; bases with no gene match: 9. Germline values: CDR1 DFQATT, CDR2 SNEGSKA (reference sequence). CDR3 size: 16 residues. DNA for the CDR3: TGCAGTGCTGAACGGTGGGACAGGAGGAACACCGGGGAGCTGTTTTTT. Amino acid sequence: CSAERWDRRNTGELFF.

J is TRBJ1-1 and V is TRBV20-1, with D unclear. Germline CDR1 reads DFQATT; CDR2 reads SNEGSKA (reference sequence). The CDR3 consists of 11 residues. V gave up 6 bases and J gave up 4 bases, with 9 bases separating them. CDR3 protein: CSAVKGTEAFF. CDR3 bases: TGCAGTGCAGTAAAGGGCACTGAAGCTTTCTTT.

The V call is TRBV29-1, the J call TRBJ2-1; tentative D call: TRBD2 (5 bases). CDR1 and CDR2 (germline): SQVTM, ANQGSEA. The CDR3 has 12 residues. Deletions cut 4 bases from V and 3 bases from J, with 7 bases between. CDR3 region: CSVVRDYNEQFF. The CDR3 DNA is TGCAGCGTTGTCCGGGACTACAATGAGCAGTTCTTC.

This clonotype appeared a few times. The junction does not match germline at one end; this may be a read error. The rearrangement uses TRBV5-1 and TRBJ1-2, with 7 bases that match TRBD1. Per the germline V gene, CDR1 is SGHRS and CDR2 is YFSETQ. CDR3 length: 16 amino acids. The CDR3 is CANSPPGTEHKYGYTF. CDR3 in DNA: TGCGCCAACAGCCCCCCTGGGACAGAGCACAAATATGGCTACACCTTC.

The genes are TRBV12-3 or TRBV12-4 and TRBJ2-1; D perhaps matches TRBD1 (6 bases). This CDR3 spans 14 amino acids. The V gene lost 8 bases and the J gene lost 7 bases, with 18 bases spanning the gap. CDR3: CASGPTGTSNEQFF. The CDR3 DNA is TGTGCCAGCGGCCCCACCGGGACATCGAATGAGCAGTTCTTC.

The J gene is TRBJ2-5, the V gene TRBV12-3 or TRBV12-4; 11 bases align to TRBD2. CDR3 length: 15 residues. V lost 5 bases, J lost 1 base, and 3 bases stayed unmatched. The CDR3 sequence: CASSPSGGSQETQYF. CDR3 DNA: TGTGCCAGCAGTCCTAGCGGGGGGTCCCAAGAGACCCAGTACTTC.

The CDR3 region is CASSQETMSVAFF. The CDR3 bases are TGTGCCAGCAGCCAAGAGACGATGTCGGTAGCTTTCTTT. The V call is TRBV3-1, the J call TRBJ1-1; D not certain. The CDR3 consists of 13 residues. The germline V and J ends were trimmed by 0 bases and 10 bases, with 12 bases remaining between them. Germline V gene sequence: CDR1 LGHDT, CDR2 YNNKEL (reference sequence).

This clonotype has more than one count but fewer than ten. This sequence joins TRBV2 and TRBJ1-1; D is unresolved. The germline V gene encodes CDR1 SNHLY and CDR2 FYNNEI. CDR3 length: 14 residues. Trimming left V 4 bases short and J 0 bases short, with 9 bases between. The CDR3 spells CASSGGFVNTEAFF. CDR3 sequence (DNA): TGTGCCAGCAGTGGAGGTTTTGTGAACACTGAAGCTTTCTTT. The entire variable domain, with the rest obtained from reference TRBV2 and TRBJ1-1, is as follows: EPEVTQTPSHQVTQMGQEVILRCVPISNHLYFYWYRQILGQKVEFLVSFYNNEISEKSEIFDDQFSVERPDGSNFTLKIRSTKLEDSAMYFCASSGGFVNTEAFFGQGTRLTVV.

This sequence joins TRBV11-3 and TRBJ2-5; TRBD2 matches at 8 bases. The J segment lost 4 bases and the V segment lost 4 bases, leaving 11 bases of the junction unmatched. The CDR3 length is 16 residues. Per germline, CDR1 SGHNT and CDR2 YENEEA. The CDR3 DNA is TGTGCCAGCAGCTCAAACGGACTAGCCATGCCAGAGACCCAGTACTTC. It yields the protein CASSSNGLAMPETQYF.

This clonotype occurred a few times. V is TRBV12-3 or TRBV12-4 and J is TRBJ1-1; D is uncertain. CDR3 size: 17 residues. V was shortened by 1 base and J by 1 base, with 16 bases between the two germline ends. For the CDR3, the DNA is TGTGCCAGCAGTTTAGGGTTTGGGAAAAACCCGAACACTGAAGCTTTCTTT. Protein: CASSLGFGKNPNTEAFF.

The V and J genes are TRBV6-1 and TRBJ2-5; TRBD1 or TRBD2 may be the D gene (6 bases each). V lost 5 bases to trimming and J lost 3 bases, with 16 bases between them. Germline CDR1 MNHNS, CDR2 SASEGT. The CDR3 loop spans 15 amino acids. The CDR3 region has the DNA TGTGCCAGCAGTAGGGGGATTAGCGGTGAAGAGACCCAGTACTTC. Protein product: CASSRGISGEETQYF.

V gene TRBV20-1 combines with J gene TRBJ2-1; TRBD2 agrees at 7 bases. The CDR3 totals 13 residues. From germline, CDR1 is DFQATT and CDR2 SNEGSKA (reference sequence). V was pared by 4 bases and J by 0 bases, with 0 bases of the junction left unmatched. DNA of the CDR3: TGCAGTGCTACTAGCGGCTCCTACAATGAGCAGTTCTTC. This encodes CSATSGSYNEQFF.